These 30 T cell receptor beta chains were sequenced from one sample in a study of a mutant IDH1 vaccine in newly diagnosed glioma (dated by TCRdb to about 2021). Interpreted using the paper, the time point label stands for: week 5, during vaccination. Every vaccine dose consisted of 300 ug of a 20-mer mutant IDH1 peptide in Montanide, administered subcutaneously together with topical imiquimod. The antigens for these receptors are not known. The library relied on the immunoSEQ multiplex PCR assay. Here the immuneACCESS table is served through TCRdb, limited to in-frame sequences with V and J called. Missing clones are a known gap in these copies; in checked studies unresolved V genes cover under half, and the rest lacks a known reason. This sample holds about 38,000 clones; 80% to 90% were observed only once. The ten largest make up about 12% of the sample. Material: PBMCs, obtained from a glioma patient whose treatment included an IDH1 peptide vaccine. These receptors came from a man in his fifties or sixties with glioma.

The genes are TRBV5-1 and TRBJ2-5; D might be TRBD2 (6 bases). The germline gives CDR1 SGHRS, CDR2 YFSETQ. The V gene lost 6 bases and the J gene lost 2 bases, with 14 bases spanning the gap. The CDR3 spans 14 residues. The CDR3 sequence: CASNLIGGQETQYF. In DNA, the CDR3 is TGCGCCAGCAACCTGATCGGGGGACAAGAGACCCAGTACTTC.

This clone was recorded only once. The rearrangement uses TRBV28 and TRBJ2-7, with 7 bases that match TRBD2. The V and J ends lost 6 bases and 4 bases, in that order; junction bases with no gene match: 9. This CDR3 has 14 residues. CDR1 is MDHEN, CDR2 SYDVKM, per germline. Here the CDR3 DNA reads TGTGCCAGCAGGATGAGCGGGGCGCTATACGAGCAGTACTTC. This translates into CASRMSGALYEQYF.

In DNA form, the CDR3 reads TGTGCCAGCAGCTCGGGTGAAAAACTGTTTTTT. Protein sequence: CASSSGEKLFF. V gene TRBV7-2 combines with J gene TRBJ1-4, with D unresolved. The germline V gene encodes CDR1 SGHTA and CDR2 FQGNSA. The CDR3 extends over 11 amino acids. V was cut by 4 bases and J by 7 bases, with 4 bases left in between.

The chain carries TRBV5-1 and TRBJ2-5, with no clear D. The CDR3 covers 13 residues. Trimming cost V 2 bases and J 2 bases, with 7 bases left between them. Germline CDR1 and CDR2: SGHRS and YFSETQ. The DNA for the CDR3 is TGCGCCAGCAGCTTCAGTAAACAAGAGACCCAGTACTTC. The encoded protein is CASSFSKQETQYF.

CDR3 amino acids: CSVEDSGTRPYEQYF. The CDR3 nucleotides are TGCAGCGTTGAAGACTCCGGGACCCGACCCTACGAGCAGTACTTC. The rearrangement links TRBV29-1 to TRBJ2-7; possibly TRBD1 or TRBD2 for D (5 bases each). Germline V gene data show CDR1 as SQVTM and CDR2 as ANQGSEA. The CDR3 is 15 amino acids. V shed 0 bases and J shed 2 bases, with 14 bases lying between them.

This clone has only a few counts. This chain connects TRBV2 to TRBJ2-2; D is unresolved. The CDR3 covers 11 residues. The V gene's germline CDR1 is SNHLY and CDR2 FYNNEI. Trimming removed 6 bases at V and 1 base at J, with 0 bases between. CDR3 coding DNA: TGTGCCAGCAGGAACACCGGGGAGCTGTTTTTT. It codes for CASRNTGELFF.

This clone was seen just once. This chain links TRBV2 with TRBJ2-2; no definite D call. The CDR3 sequence is 15 residues long. Trimming shortened V by 6 bases and J by 3 bases, and 14 bases separated the two germline ends. Per the germline V gene, CDR1 is SNHLY and CDR2 is FYNNEI. CDR3 sequence reads: CASSLRSGDTGELFF. DNA for the CDR3: TGTGCCAGCAGCCTACGGTCTGGGGACACCGGGGAGCTGTTTTTT. The full variable domain, rest sourced from reference TRBV2 and TRBJ2-2, is EPEVTQTPSHQVTQMGQEVILRCVPISNHLYFYWYRQILGQKVEFLVSFYNNEISEKSEIFDDQFSVERPDGSNFTLKIRSTKLEDSAMYFCASSLRSGDTGELFFGEGSRLTVL.

The chain combines TRBV7-6 with TRBJ2-5; 9 bases line up with TRBD2. CDR1 is SGHVS, CDR2 FNYEAQ, per germline. The CDR3 has 17 residues. V was clipped by 3 bases and J by 0 bases; unmatched bases: 8. The CDR3 nucleotides read TGTGCCAGCAGCTTCGGCGGGGGGGGGCCGTACCAAGAGACCCAGTACTTC. Its translation is CASSFGGGGPYQETQYF. The entire variable domain, with the rest obtained from reference TRBV7-6 and TRBJ2-5, is as follows: GAGVSQSPRYKVTKRGQDVALRCDPISGHVSLYWYRQALGQGPEFLTYFNYEAQQDKSGLPNDRFSAERPEGSISTLTIQRTEQRDSAMYRCASSFGGGGPYQETQYFGPGTRLLVL.

V gene TRBV7-6 combines with J gene TRBJ2-5, with D maybe TRBD1 (6 bases). The CDR3 extends over 16 amino acids. The V gene lost 3 bases and the J gene lost 2 bases, with 16 bases spanning the gap. Germline CDR1 reads SGHVS; CDR2 reads FNYEAQ. DNA for the CDR3: TGTGCCAGCAGCTTGGGCTCTCAGGGGTCTCAAGAGACCCAGTACTTC. Translation gives CASSLGSQGSQETQYF.

The J gene is TRBJ1-6, the V gene TRBV5-6, with TRBD1 matching 10 bases. CDR1 and CDR2 (germline): SGHDT, YYEEEE. The CDR3 consists of 16 residues. V lost 4 bases, J lost 10 bases, and 11 bases stayed unmatched. CDR3 DNA sequence: TGTGCCAGCAGCGAGTTAGGGACAGGGGTCTCCTCACCCCTCCACTTT. Translating gives CASSELGTGVSSPLHF.

The chain uses TRBV2 and TRBJ2-7; no reliable D call. V lost 9 bases and J lost 6, with 12 bases in between. The germline CDR1 and CDR2 sequences are SNHLY and FYNNEI. The CDR3 is 11 residues long. CDR3 nucleotides: TGTGCCAGTCTTAGGGTTGTCGAGCAGTACTTC. Protein sequence: CASLRVVEQYF.

The V call is TRBV6-1, the J call TRBJ2-1, with D uncertain. V lost 6 bases to trimming and J lost 7 bases, with 10 bases between them. Germline CDR1 is MNHNS and CDR2 is SASEGT. CDR3 length: 12 amino acids. The CDR3 nucleotides read TGTGCCAGCAGCAGACTGGGGAATGAGCAGTTCTTC. Protein product: CASSRLGNEQFF.

V usage is TRBV27 and J usage is TRBJ1-4, with D possibly TRBD1 on 5 matching bases. V lost 8 bases and J 10 bases, leaving 14 bases between the germline ends. The CDR3 contains 12 residues. CDR1 MNHEY and CDR2 SMNVEV come from the germline V gene (reference sequence). The DNA for the CDR3 is TGTGCCAGCGGAGAAAGGGGCCGAAAACTGTTTTTT. As protein: CASGERGRKLFF.

Here the CDR3 DNA reads TGTGCCATCAGTGTGGACAGGGGAAATCAGCCCCAGCATTTT. This translates into CAISVDRGNQPQHF. The chain employs TRBV10-3 and TRBJ1-5; the match to TRBD1 covers 9 bases. This CDR3 is built from 14 residues. Per germline, CDR1 ENHRY and CDR2 SYGVKD. Losses at the gene ends were 4 bases for V and 4 bases for J; bases not matched to a gene: 2.

V gene TRBV2 combines with J gene TRBJ2-1; possibly TRBD1 for D (6 bases). CDR3 length: 15 residues. The germline V gene encodes CDR1 SNHLY and CDR2 FYNNEI. Trimming removed 4 bases from V and 2 bases from J, with 12 bases in between. The CDR3 reads CASSGDRRPYNEQFF. The CDR3 region has the DNA TGTGCCAGCAGTGGAGACAGGCGTCCCTACAATGAGCAGTTCTTC.

The chain recombines TRBV19 with TRBJ2-7; 12 bases match TRBD2. The V gene's germline CDR1 is LNHDA and CDR2 SQIVND (reference sequence). J gave up 0 bases and V 5 bases, and 2 bases lay outside the gene matches. This CDR3 is built from 15 residues. The CDR3 DNA is TGTGCCAGTAGTTGGACTAGCGGGGCCTCCTACGAGCAGTACTTC. Translating it yields CASSWTSGASYEQYF.

This rearrangement joins TRBV4-1 to TRBJ2-5, with D tentatively TRBD2 (6 bases). Germline V gene sequence: CDR1 MGHRA, CDR2 YSYEKL. V was trimmed by 4 bases and J by 1 base, leaving 19 bases between them. The CDR3 is 17 amino acids. CDR3 residues: CASSPSGSPGVQETQYF. CDR3 nucleotides: TGCGCCAGCAGCCCGAGCGGGTCACCGGGGGTCCAAGAGACCCAGTACTTC.

The chain has TRBV7-9 and TRBJ1-6, with a tentative D call TRBD1 (5 bases). Trimming shortened V by 1 base and J by 6 bases, and 13 bases separated the two germline ends. CDR3 length: 16 residues. Germline V gene lookup returns CDR1 SEHNR and CDR2 FQNEAQ (reference sequence). The CDR3 is CASSLGGVWGNSPLHF. CDR3 DNA sequence: TGTGCCAGCAGCTTAGGGGGGGTCTGGGGTAATTCACCCCTCCACTTT.

V and J are TRBV29-1 and TRBJ2-5; possible D gene TRBD2, 7 bases. Germline CDR1 reads SQVTM; CDR2 reads ANQGSEA. With 5 bases removed from V and 4 bases from J, the gap between germline ends came to 17 bases. The CDR3 has 14 residues. Written as DNA, the CDR3 is TGCAGCGTTTCCGTGGGGGGGCCTGGAGAGACCCAGTACTTC. Translated, it gives CSVSVGGPGETQYF.

Only one count was recorded for this clone. The chain has TRBV7-8 and TRBJ2-1; D possibly matches TRBD1 or TRBD2 (5 bases each). Trimming shortened V by 1 base and J by 0 bases, and 13 bases separated the two germline ends. This CDR3 is built from 17 residues. Germline V gene sequence: CDR1 SGHVS, CDR2 FQNEAQ. This chain's CDR3 is CASSLGGMVYSYNEQFF. CDR3 nucleotide sequence: TGTGCCAGCAGCTTAGGGGGGATGGTCTACTCCTACAATGAGCAGTTCTTC.

This rearrangement joins TRBV18 to TRBJ2-2; D gene ambiguous. The CDR3 covers 12 residues. Germline values: CDR1 KGHSH, CDR2 LQKENI. Between the trimmed V and J ends, which lost 3 bases and 3 bases, there was a span of 2 bases. CDR3 in amino acids: CASSPDTGELFF. CDR3 bases: TGTGCCAGCTCACCGGACACCGGGGAGCTGTTTTTT. Full variable domain (rest looked up from reference TRBV18 and TRBJ2-2): NAGVMQNPRHLVRRRGQEARLRCSPMKGHSHVYWYRQLPEEGLKFMVYLQKENIIDESGMPKERFSAEFPKEGPSILRIQQVVRGDSAAYFCASSPDTGELFFGEGSRLTVL.

This chain joins TRBV13 and TRBJ1-1; no firm D call. The germline V and J ends were trimmed by 3 bases and 8 bases, with 10 bases remaining between them. Germline values: CDR1 PRHDT, CDR2 FYEKMQ (reference sequence). The CDR3 is made up of 12 amino acids. CDR3 sequence: CASSFLGLEAFF. The DNA of the CDR3 is TGTGCCAGCAGCTTCCTAGGACTGGAAGCTTTCTTT.

The chain is built from TRBV2 and TRBJ1-5; D might be TRBD1 (5 bases). CDR3 length: 16 residues. Germline-derived CDR1 and CDR2 are SNHLY and FYNNEI. Trimming removed 6 bases from V and 4 bases from J, with 19 bases in between. The CDR3 DNA sequence: TGTGCCAGCAGGGCCGGGACTTCAACATTAAATCAGCCCCAGCATTTT. Translated, it gives CASRAGTSTLNQPQHF.

The chain recombines TRBV29-1 with TRBJ2-1; D ambiguous. V lost 7 bases and J 1 base, leaving 14 bases between the germline ends. Looked up from germline, CDR1 is SQVTM and CDR2 is ANQGSEA. The CDR3 extends over 14 amino acids. Written as DNA, the CDR3 is TGCAGCGCCACACTTCAAGGGTCCTACAATGAGCAGTTCTTC. This encodes CSATLQGSYNEQFF.

The chain combines TRBV6-5 with TRBJ2-3; tentative D call: TRBD1 (5 bases). Germline V gene data show CDR1 as MNHEY and CDR2 as SVGAGI. Trimming cost V 7 bases and J 4 bases, with 9 bases left between them. The CDR3 runs to 12 residues. As DNA, the CDR3 is TGTGCCAGCATCTCAGGGTCAGATACGCAGTATTTT. This sequence encodes CASISGSDTQYF.

The chain recombines TRBV11-3 with TRBJ1-1, with a tentative D call TRBD1 (5 bases). V gave up 5 bases and J gave up 5 bases, with 15 bases separating them. Germline CDR1 reads SGHNT; CDR2 reads YENEEA. This CDR3 is built from 14 residues. CDR3 sequence (DNA): TGTGCCAGCAGCCTACGACAGAGTAAGACTGAAGCTTTCTTT. Translating it yields CASSLRQSKTEAFF.

The CDR3 loop is CASSSWTGQETQYF. The CDR3 coding sequence is TGTGCCAGCAGTTCTTGGACAGGGCAAGAGACCCAGTACTTC. The rearrangement joins TRBV13 to TRBJ2-5, with TRBD1 matching over 8 bases. Trimming removed 6 bases from V and 2 bases from J; junction bases left unmatched: 5. This CDR3 has 14 residues. Germline CDR1 PRHDT, CDR2 FYEKMQ (reference sequence).

V gene TRBV2 combines with J gene TRBJ1-1; possible D gene TRBD1, 5 bases. V lost 9 bases to trimming and J lost 7 bases, with 12 bases between them. The CDR3 runs 11 residues. Germline V lookup: CDR1 SNHLY, CDR2 FYNNEI. CDR3 region: CARQGTREAFF. CDR3 bases: TGTGCCAGGCAGGGTACCCGTGAAGCTTTCTTT.

The V gene is TRBV14, the J gene TRBJ2-4; no clear D gene. Germline values: CDR1 SGHDN, CDR2 FVKESK. V was shortened by 1 base and J by 6 bases, with 4 bases between the two germline ends. CDR3 size: 12 residues. This CDR3 reads CASSQGGNIQYF. In DNA, the CDR3 is TGTGCCAGCAGCCAAGGGGGAAACATTCAGTACTTC.

The chain couples TRBV30 to TRBJ1-2; D possibly corresponds to TRBD1 (5 bases). V was cut by 4 bases and J by 5 bases, with 14 bases left in between. The CDR3 is 13 amino acids. Germline V gene lookup returns CDR1 GTSNPN and CDR2 SVGIG (reference sequence). CDR3 coding DNA: TGTGCCTGGACACCGGGGGTGGAGTATGGCTACACCTTC. Amino acids: CAWTPGVEYGYTF.